The clone carrying this T cell receptor (beta chain) has only one observation. The data were taken from a study of cytomegalovirus exposure and HLA in healthy donors. The wider study: Unique TCRs numbering some 93 million, obtained from HLA-typed donors, made up an early data release.

Both 60 Vbeta primers and 13 Jbeta primers went into the PCR. Some clones are missing from TCRdb's copy, which holds only in-frame ones; the method was immunoSEQ multiplex PCR. The sample yields roughly 120,000 clones, around 76% seen once. CDR3 length: 13 residues. Looked up from germline, CDR1 is SNHLY and CDR2 is FYNNEI. The V end lost 0 bases, the J end lost 8 bases, and 10 bases lay between the germline ends. The sequencing sample was made of PBMCs. The chain recombines TRBV2 with TRBJ1-2; no definite D call. The clonotype originates from a man between 60 and 75 years old in good health and CMV-seropositive. CDR3 sequence: CASSEAPGGGYTF. CDR3 nucleotide sequence: TGTGCCAGCAGTGAAGCACCGGGCGGGGGCTACACCTTC.